The T cell receptor (beta chain) described here comes from a study of control samples from healthy donors and cancer patients. Data came from immunoSEQ multiplex PCR; TCRdb stores just in-frame clones and leaves some out. The sample lists more than 95,000 clones; around 90% were seen once. V lost 1 base, J lost 1 base, and 7 bases lay in between. Germline CDR1 and CDR2: LGHNA and YNFKEQ. The CDR3 is made up of 14 amino acids. The chain is built from TRBV4-2 and TRBJ1-2; D ambiguous. This TCR derives from a man aged 40-49 years in good health. The sample was blood. The CDR3, as DNA: TGTGCCAGCAGCCAAGGGAGAGATAACTATGGCTACACCTTC. It translates to CASSQGRDNYGYTF.